This entry is about one TCR beta chain. Clones were sequenced by immunoSEQ multiplex PCR, and TCRdb holds only the in-frame ones, with some missing. The sample lists more than 15,000 clones, around nine tenths seen once, with roughly 1.3% in the top ten. The sample originates from a study of T cell changes during pregnancy in multiple sclerosis. The CDR3 is made up of 13 amino acids. Germline V CDR1 and CDR2: GTSNPN, SVGIG (reference sequence). V lost 2 bases and J lost 7, with 15 bases in between. This clonotype originated in a female donor in good health, enrolled as a control in a pregnancy study. The material sequenced was CD4+ T cells from peripheral blood mononuclear cells, taken in the first trimester of pregnancy. The chain carries TRBV30 and TRBJ2-7; D is ambiguous. This CDR3 reads CAWSSLPLREQYF. The CDR3 region has the DNA TGTGCCTGGAGTTCTCTGCCCCTCAGGGAGCAGTACTTC.